A single count supports the clone carrying this TCR beta chain. TCRdb keeps only in-frame clones here, not all; method: immunoSEQ multiplex PCR. The table records about 210,000 clones, around nine tenths of them present only once. Germline trimming cut 4 bases from V and 4 bases from J; bases unmatched to any gene: 8. There are 15 residues in the CDR3. CDR1 is SGHRS, CDR2 YFSETQ, per germline. Participants' own reports of clinical history determined their cohort assignment. This record belongs to a study of blood T cell repertoires in COVID-19. Study details: Cohort 3 recovery required two negative PCRs, clearance, or symptom resolution. The analysed material was cDNA or gDNA that came from T cells, B-cell-depleted T cells, or PBMCs.

The receptor comes from a man aged 25 to 40 in a cohort exposed to, infected with or recovered from COVID-19 (not recorded which). The J gene is TRBJ2-5, the V gene TRBV5-1; TRBD2 matches 9 bases. Sequencing was carried out using PBMCs or T cells enriched from blood (not recorded which). This CDR3 reads CASSIAGGNGETQYF. DNA for the CDR3: TGCGCCAGCAGCATCGCGGGAGGGAACGGAGAGACCCAGTACTTC.